This TCR beta chain derives from a study of CD8 T cells in ankylosing spondylitis. General observations from the study: Relatively scarce in peripheral blood, disease-linked clones were CD8+. Matched ankylosing spondylitis synovial fluid reportedly contained a significantly enriched population of disease-linked clones.

Per germline, CDR1 MNHEY and CDR2 SVGEGT. Trimming cost V 6 bases and J 1 base, with 21 bases left between them. The CDR3 sequence is 17 residues long. TCRdb re-derived calls from the 5' RACE reads in MiXCR, one entry per CDR3 protein. The sample holds about 240,000 distinct CDR3 sequences; over 8.5% are singletons and the top ten take under 7.5%. This clonotype was counted at least ten times. No antigen is known for it. The sample consisted of blood, either unsorted or a sorted T cell fraction (not recorded which). V gene TRBV6-2 or TRBV6-3 combines with J gene TRBJ1-1, with D perhaps matching TRBD1 (5 bases). The clonotype comes from a male donor with ankylosing spondylitis or in good health (not recorded which). The CDR3 is CASSPRSPGLTNTEAFF. The CDR3 DNA reads as TGTGCCAGCAGCCCCCGGAGCCCGGGACTTACGAACACTGAAGCTTTCTTT.